This T cell receptor beta chain was observed in a study of blood T cell repertoires in COVID-19. On the study more broadly: The United States, Italy and Spain were the sources of the acute and convalescent COVID-19 samples. Nucleic acid was either cDNA or gDNA, and it came from T cells, B-cell-depleted T cells, or PBMCs.

Source study methods: Amplification of reference gene primers provided the estimated nucleated cell counts. TCRdb's copy holds only in-frame clones and misses some; the assay was immunoSEQ multiplex PCR. The V and J calls and clone size are taken from that table; D and trimming were inferred from the DNA. The repertoire holds nearly 200,000 clones, with approximately 81% as singletons. V shed 5 bases and J shed 1 base, with 8 bases lying between them. Looked up from germline, CDR1 is SGHVS and CDR2 is FQNEAQ. The CDR3 sequence is 13 residues long. This sequence joins TRBV7-8 and TRBJ1-1; no clear D. Input material: peripheral blood. The receptor was isolated from a human donor in a cohort sampled during active COVID-19. The CDR3 here is CASSQTRNTEAFF. Written as DNA, the CDR3 is TGTGCCAGCAGCCAGACAAGGAACACTGAAGCTTTCTTT.